This T cell receptor (beta chain) was identified during a study of cytomegalovirus exposure and HLA in healthy donors (dated by TCRdb to 2015 to 2018). In terms of the full investigation: An earlier analysis of several hundred of the donors reported 250 to 300 Gb of sequence data and 120 million or so unique TCR beta sequences from 150 million to 200 million T cells. Class I and class II HLA loci were covered by the typing at four-digit resolution. To decide whether each TCR beta V gene segment behaved as functional or pseudogenic, an earlier analysis of 587 of the donors relied on high-throughput TCR beta sequencing. Using immunosequencing, the study profiled T cell repertoires from approximately 700 subjects and related those repertoires to cytomegalovirus serostatus. The study aimed to test whether cataloging public T cell receptors could reveal signatures of past pathogen exposure. Five DR-DQ haplotypes were handled as single units for association and clustering because linkage in the cohort was strong. An early release covering approximately 600 HLA-typed donors comprised approximately 300 gigabases of sequencing data and around 86 million unique TCR sequences. Donor age, sex, ethnicity and CMV serostatus were collected together with the repertoire data. A later genetic analysis took genome-wide SNP genotypes for about three fifths of the roughly 670 donors and used that subset as a discovery cohort. Typing coverage differed by locus: A, B, C, DRB1 and DQB1 were typed in about 620-630 donors, DQA1 in 500 to 550, DPA1 in around 580, and DPB1 in 400 to 490. All discovery cohort repertoires had been generated on a single sequencing platform. In a later analysis, previously published TCR beta repertoires from about 670 donors were re-analyzed and high-resolution HLA genotyping was added so that TCR occurrence patterns could be studied. To predict cytomegalovirus infection status, the study brought together high-throughput TCR immunosequencing, statistical association of individual TCRs with disease status, and machine learning. A separate validation cohort of approximately 120 different subjects was used in addition to the approximately 700-subject first cohort. Of the roughly 400 genotyped donors, 81% were placed in the genetic ancestry cluster associated with self-reported Caucasian donors. Among 398 genotyped donors of the cohort, an average of about 240,000 unique TCR beta nucleotide sequences were sequenced per donor, roughly 20% of them non-productive. Rather than using new phenotypic data, the later analysis identified candidate immune exposures from TCR beta sequences and from how often those sequences occurred across donors. On the study overall, not on this receptor specifically: Because the 87-base-pair reads could not distinguish some IMGT-functional V segments, including TRBV6-2 and TRBV6-3, those segments were excluded. The study listed approximately 150 TCR beta chains as associated with cytomegalovirus. Linkage disequilibrium might explain the correlated functional status among segregating V segments, but an unknown experimental factor could not be excluded. A later analysis found that most CMV-associated TCR beta chains appeared HLA-restricted, with HLA associations seemingly driven largely by CMV exposure. Because HLA typing was unavailable for some donors at each locus, only the typed subset was used in association tests. The classifier was reported to diagnose cytomegalovirus status with high specificity and sensitivity in both the original and validation cohorts. In a later analysis, HLA-associated TCR beta chains were found to be more clonally expanded and to have lower generation probabilities than equally common non-associated chains. Strong co-occurrence of HLA alleles, especially DR and DQ, made assigning TCR associations to individual alleles difficult. In an earlier analysis of over 550 of the donors, most TCR beta V segments were observed in productive rearrangements about 87% or about 30% of the time, broadly matching IMGT annotations. A later analysis associated 16,951 TCR beta sequences with specific HLA alleles at a false discovery rate of 0.05. In a later analysis, several top co-occurrence clusters were reported to appear linked to parvovirus B19, influenza, CMV and Epstein-Barr virus. A later genetic analysis associated a missense DCLRE1C variant with V-gene and J-gene trimming of TCR beta chains, and an independent cohort replicated the association. According to a later genetic analysis, donors in an Asian-associated ancestry cluster had fewer N-insertions in productive TCRs than the approximately 650-donor mean. The authors suggested that the approach could potentially be generalized to other disease states and immunological phenotypes. While some public TCRs were present in many individuals, most TCR sequences turned up only very rarely across donors. A further reported finding was that TCR beta sequences accurately predicted the HLA-A and HLA-B alleles for most subjects in the first cohort. A group of highly shared sequence variants was considered likely to be a technical artifact of the sequencing pipeline. Immune exposure information for the cohort was limited to CMV serostatus. Because counts were too low, seventeen rarely observed V segments, including chromosome 9 orphons, were excluded from the earlier analysis of roughly 580 of the donors. In this cohort, only TCR beta chains were sequenced, and detectable features were limited by the absence of alpha or paired-chain data. A few of the identified cytomegalovirus-associated TCR beta chains were confirmed in vitro to be specific for cytomegalovirus antigens. In a later analysis, the rate of TCR association differed among HLA loci, with DRB1 alleles having the most associated TCRs and HLA-C alleles having the fewest. The presence/absence analyses assumed that sequencing depth was roughly uniform across donors, and that assumption may not be true.

This clone was observed a handful of times. Its binding antigen is unknown. No clone much larger than this one lies a single base away; base qualities are absent. Taken from the germline V gene, the CDR1 and CDR2 loops are MNHNS and SASEGT. Including the terminal cysteine and phenylalanine, the CDR3 comprises 15 residues. Only the CDR3 DNA is retained, 45 bases long and in frame from the first base. V is clipped by 6 bases and J by 0 bases, and the sequence between their germline boundaries is 11 bases long. Libraries were made using the immunoSEQ multiplex PCR assay. For the multiplex PCR, a mixture combining 60 forward primers for TCR Vbeta segments and 13 reverse primers for TCR Jbeta segments was used. The CDR3 region of rearranged TCR beta genes was amplified from genomic DNA by a multiplex PCR assay. Amplified TCR beta libraries were sequenced as 87-base-pair reads on the Illumina HiSeq System. For the original study's pipeline: Across the 600 to 700 repertoires, a later analysis counted tens of millions of unique TCR beta chains, 8.5 million to 12 million of which were shared by at least two donors. A nearest-neighbor algorithm error-corrected the raw reads and collapsed the reads into unique sequences, merging closely related sequences to remove PCR and sequencing errors. Alignment of CDR3 sequences to IMGT reference sequences was used to assign V, D and J gene segments. For a sequence to be retained, a match of at least six nucleotides was required to both a V gene segment and a J gene segment. A rearrangement counted as productive if the CDR3 had no stop codons and remained in frame with V and J, and every other rearrangement counted as non-productive. Following IMGT convention, CDR3 was defined as the stretch from the second conserved V-encoded cysteine up to the conserved J-encoded phenylalanine. In an earlier analysis of around 540 of the donors, sequences lacking an unambiguous match to a single V gene segment were excluded. In an earlier analysis of some 590 of the donors, a V segment was called functional when productive rearrangements were above 56.7%, and segregating when the standard deviation between donors exceeded 5%. To diagnose cytomegalovirus status from the catalog of TCR beta chain sequences, a statistical classification framework was built. V and J gene assignment, in a later analysis, came from comparing TCR nucleotide sequences with IMGT/GENE-DB human TR gene sequences. Using the TCRdist pipeline, a later analysis assigned CDR3 sequences along with most-parsimonious VDJ recombination scenarios. A later analysis defined each TCR beta chain by its CDR3 amino acid sequence plus V-gene family, and excluded reads lacking a unique V-gene family. As a way to deal with suspected cross-contamination and a sequencing artifact, a later analysis dropped more than 500 nucleotide sequences that were highly shared and had low generation probability. In a later analysis, a clonal expansion index was calculated for each public chain from normalized within-repertoire ranks of inferred template counts. In a later analysis, generation probabilities were computed using a VDJ recombination model fitted to out-of-frame rearrangements, and the results were checked against IGoR. A later analysis scored TCR-TCR, TCR-HLA and TCR-CMV co-occurrence with hypergeometric tests, applying a repertoire-size bias correction to TCR pairs. False discovery rates were estimated in a later analysis by permuting HLA or CMV assignments 20 times. In a later analysis, co-occurring TCRs were grouped using DBSCAN, and TCRdist sequence similarity was added for clustering within HLA-allele-positive subsets. Repertoires with fewer than 30,000 or more than 120,000 public chains, plus five repertoires with anomalous nucleotide sharing, were excluded from co-occurrence clustering. Sourced from immuneACCESS, this table was stored by TCRdb with only in-frame sequences that have V and J called. A share of the clones is absent; for the studies checked, an unresolved V gene accounts for under half, and the remainder has no known explanation. That table gives V, J and clone size, and the DNA gave D and trimming. The sample table holds some 180,000 clones, of which 75% to 85% were seen once. Approximately 1.5% of the sample belongs to the ten largest clones.

The cohort consisted of 650 to 850 healthy bone marrow donors. At the time of sampling, all cohort members were nominally healthy, though unrecorded immune exposures were likely present. The donor was CMV seronegative and was included in the group of hundreds of seronegative cohort members. A peripheral blood sample was provided by each donor, and peripheral blood mononuclear cells were used for TCR beta sequencing. Genomic DNA extraction from the blood cell samples was performed with the Qiagen DNeasy Blood Extraction Kit. Sequencing used PBMCs. This TCR was recovered from a man younger than 35 in good health and CMV-seronegative. The chain joins TRBV6-1 to TRBJ1-4; too little of a D gene remains to name it. CDR3 protein: CASRGGVATNEKLFF. At the DNA level, the sequence is TGTGCCAGCAGAGGAGGAGTAGCAACTAATGAAAAACTGTTTTTT.